Listed here is a single T cell receptor (beta chain). The antigen remains undetermined. The data were obtained in a study of graft-versus-host responses after intestinal transplantation. Study-level results: Early after transplant, HvG clones declined as circulating GvH clones peaked.

The CDR3 loop spans 14 amino acids. The V gene's germline CDR1 is SGHAT and CDR2 FQDESV (reference sequence). Trimming pared 6 bases from V and 1 base from J, leaving 12 bases between. Clones were sequenced by immunoSEQ multiplex PCR, and TCRdb holds only the in-frame ones, with some missing. The sample holds tens of thousands of clones; 85% to 95% are singletons and the top ten take about 0.38%. This chain joins TRBV11-1 and TRBJ1-1; TRBD1 is a possible D gene (6 bases). This TCR derives from a human donor who was the organ donor for an intestinal transplant. This specimen was unstimulated CD4+ T cells sorted from spleen or lymph node cells, taken before transplant. The chain's CDR3 is CASSWLDRNTEAFF. Written as DNA, the CDR3 is TGTGCCAGCAGTTGGCTGGACAGGAACACTGAAGCTTTCTTT.